Shown below are 10 T cell receptor beta chains from a single sample sequenced in a study of blood T cell repertoires in COVID-19. TCRdb's copy holds only in-frame clones and misses some; the assay was immunoSEQ multiplex PCR. The sample carries roughly 30,000 clones, roughly 85% recorded once. Sequencing was done on a sample of peripheral blood. These receptors were taken from a man in his sixties with active COVID-19.

V is TRBV9 and J is TRBJ2-7; the match to TRBD2 covers 8 bases. J was trimmed by 4 bases and V by 4 bases; bases with no gene match: 19. This CDR3 comprises 18 residues. Germline V lookup: CDR1 SGDLS, CDR2 YYNGEE. The CDR3 loop reads CASSPTLAGGGRPYEQYF. In nucleotides, the CDR3 is TGTGCCAGCAGCCCCACCCTTGCGGGAGGAGGGCGACCTTACGAGCAGTACTTC.

The chain couples TRBV5-1 to TRBJ2-7; 11 bases agree with TRBD1. The CDR3 contains 15 residues. V shed 4 bases, J shed 3 bases, and the junction held 6 bases outside the gene matches. CDR1 and CDR2 from the germline V gene are SGHRS and YFSETQ. CDR3 sequence (DNA): TGCGCCAGCAGCCCGAAGGGACAGGGGGGCTACGAGCAGTACTTC. Its translation is CASSPKGQGGYEQYF.

The chain combines TRBV5-1 with TRBJ1-4, with D possibly matching TRBD1 (5 bases). CDR1 and CDR2 (germline): SGHRS, YFSETQ. This CDR3 comprises 17 residues. Trimming left V 2 bases short and J 1 base short, with 15 bases between. The CDR3: CASSLTRRTRTNEKLFF. CDR3 in DNA: TGCGCCAGCAGCTTAACCCGACGGACAAGAACTAATGAAAAACTGTTTTTT.

This rearrangement joins TRBV11-2 to TRBJ2-1; 11 bases fit TRBD2. After removal of 8 bases from V and 4 bases from J, the junction contained 13 bases not matched to a gene. This CDR3 is 17 amino acids long. Germline loops: CDR1 SGHAT, CDR2 FQNNGV. The DNA of the CDR3 is TGTGCCAGCTCCGGAGGACTAGCGGGCAAGAAATACAATGAGCAGTTCTTC. Translated: CASSGGLAGKKYNEQFF.

The rearrangement uses TRBV5-1 and TRBJ2-7; 7 bases map to TRBD2. Germline V CDR1 and CDR2: SGHRS, YFSETQ. The J segment lost 0 bases and the V segment lost 4 bases, leaving 7 bases of the junction unmatched. This CDR3 is built from 15 residues. CDR3 protein: CASSPLAKGSYEQYF. CDR3 nucleotide sequence: TGCGCCAGCAGCCCACTAGCGAAAGGCTCCTACGAGCAGTACTTC.

This clone was seen only once. The V gene is TRBV19, the J gene TRBJ2-2; D unresolved. The CDR3 has 10 residues. V was shortened by 10 bases and J by 6 bases, with 6 bases between the two germline ends. Per the germline V gene, CDR1 is LNHDA and CDR2 is SQIVND (reference sequence). CDR3 coding DNA: TGTGCCACCTCAGCCGGGGAGCTGTTTTTT. Amino acids: CATSAGELFF.

The chain recombines TRBV29-1 with TRBJ2-7; D remains ambiguous. V was shortened by 6 bases and J by 6 bases, with 12 bases between the two germline ends. CDR1 is SQVTM and CDR2 is ANQGSEA in the germline V gene. The CDR3 length is 11 residues. The DNA of the CDR3 is TGCAGCGTGTCTATTGGTCCCGAGCAGTACTTC. This gives the protein CSVSIGPEQYF.

The V call is TRBV18, the J call TRBJ2-1, with D tentatively TRBD1 (6 bases). V lost 0 bases and J lost 5, with 14 bases in between. Germline assignment: CDR1 KGHSH and CDR2 LQKENI. The CDR3 has 16 residues. CDR3 nucleotides: TGTGCCAGCTCACCACCAAAACAGGGTGGGCACAATGAGCAGTTCTTC. This sequence encodes CASSPPKQGGHNEQFF.

The sample holds one count of this clone. The chain is built from TRBV11-2 and TRBJ2-5; 12 bases line up with TRBD2. CDR1 and CDR2 from the germline V gene are SGHAT and FQNNGV. The V segment lost 5 bases and the J segment 5 bases; nucleotides outside the gene matches: 9. The CDR3 length is 16 residues. The CDR3 spells CASSRTSGTVGETQYF. CDR3 sequence (DNA): TGTGCCAGCAGCCGGACTAGCGGGACGGTGGGGGAGACCCAGTACTTC.

The chain combines TRBV18 with TRBJ2-7; D might be TRBD2 (5 bases). V lost 3 bases and J lost 3, with 6 bases in between. Germline loops: CDR1 KGHSH, CDR2 LQKENI. The CDR3 is 12 amino acids. In DNA form, the CDR3 reads TGTGCCAGCTCACCTGAGGGCTACGAGCAGTACTTC. It yields the protein CASSPEGYEQYF.